In its sample, the clone carrying this T cell receptor (beta chain) was seen a few times. The table came from immunoSEQ multiplex PCR; TCRdb's copy has only in-frame clones and leaves some out. The sample has around 180,000 clones, about 85% seen once. After removal of 3 bases from V and 8 bases from J, the junction contained 10 bases not matched to a gene. Germline-derived CDR1 and CDR2 are MNHEY and SVGEGT. This CDR3 region has 15 residues. These data come from a study of blood T cell repertoires in COVID-19. The sequence derives from a woman of 80 years or more with acute or convalescent COVID-19. Sequenced input: peripheral blood. The chain uses TRBV6-2 or TRBV6-3 and TRBJ1-5, with TRBD1 matching 7 bases. In nucleotides, the CDR3 is TGTGCCAGCAGTTATGATAGGACAGGCAAGGAGCCCCAGCATTTT. This sequence encodes CASSYDRTGKEPQHF.